Shown below are 20 T cell receptor beta chains from a single sample sequenced in a study of cytomegalovirus exposure and HLA in healthy donors. Researchers ran the PCR with 60 Vbeta and 13 Jbeta primers. This table comes from immunoSEQ multiplex PCR, and its TCRdb copy is limited to in-frame clones, with some not included. The table includes roughly 100,000 clones, roughly 66% detected once. The source material was PBMCs. These receptors were collected from a woman aged 45-65 years in good health and CMV-seronegative.

This clone was picked up one time. CDR3 DNA sequence: TGTGCCAGCAGCCGTACCGGGGGATCGGGGGAAAAACTGTTTTTT. Its protein is CASSRTGGSGEKLFF. The chain has TRBV2 and TRBJ1-4, with a possible D match to TRBD1 (5 bases). V gave up 6 bases and J gave up 8 bases, with 19 bases separating them. CDR1 is SNHLY and CDR2 is FYNNEI in the germline V gene. The CDR3 covers 15 residues.

V usage is TRBV5-1 and J usage is TRBJ1-1, with 8 bases identical to TRBD1. From germline, CDR1 is SGHRS and CDR2 YFSETQ. The CDR3 is 15 amino acids. J was trimmed by 5 bases and V by 3 bases; bases with no gene match: 9. The CDR3 here is CASSSKPGGWTEAFF. The DNA of the CDR3 is TGCGCCAGCAGCTCCAAACCAGGGGGCTGGACTGAAGCTTTCTTT.

Only a few counts were recorded for this clone. The chain carries TRBV27 and TRBJ2-1; perhaps TRBD2 as D (5 bases). The CDR3 covers 14 residues. Trimming cost V 4 bases and J 2 bases, with 9 bases left between them. The germline V gene encodes CDR1 MNHEY and CDR2 SMNVEV (reference sequence). The CDR3 bases are TGTGCCAGCAGTTCCGAGGGCCCCTACAATGAGCAGTTCTTC. The encoded protein is CASSSEGPYNEQFF.

J is TRBJ2-7 and V is TRBV21-1; TRBD1 was called by the table and not checked on the DNA. TRBV21-1 is shown as a pseudogene. The CDR3 covers 17 residues. The CDR3 spells CASSKGMGTGFPYEQYF. The CDR3 nucleotides are TGTGCCAGCAGCAAAGGTATGGGGACAGGGTTTCCCTACGAGCAGTACTTC.

V is TRBV6-1 and J is TRBJ2-3, with TRBD1 matching 9 bases. J gave up 4 bases and V 2 bases, and 7 bases lay outside the gene matches. Germline CDR1 and CDR2: MNHNS and SASEGT. This CDR3 comprises 16 residues. DNA for the CDR3: TGTGCCAGCAGTGAAATAACCGGGACAGGGTCAGATACGCAGTATTTT. Residues: CASSEITGTGSDTQYF.

The genes are TRBV27 and TRBJ2-3; 10 bases are a match to TRBD2. Germline CDR1 MNHEY, CDR2 SMNVEV (reference sequence). Trimming at V came to 2 bases and at J to 4 bases, leaving 9 bases not matched to a gene. This CDR3 is 17 amino acids long. Here the CDR3 DNA reads TGTGCCAGCAGTTTACTGGTAGCGGGAGGCCCAGCAGATACGCAGTATTTT. Translated: CASSLLVAGGPADTQYF.

The CDR3 loop is CASKRGQDYGYTF. In nucleotides, the CDR3 is TGTGCCAGCAAAAGAGGACAGGACTATGGCTACACCTTC. This rearrangement joins TRBV6-5 to TRBJ1-2, with 7 bases identical to TRBD1. Germline lookup yields CDR1 MNHEY and CDR2 SVGAGI. V dropped 7 bases and J dropped 3; count of bases not matched to a gene: 5. The CDR3 is 13 residues long.

The V and J genes are TRBV5-1 and TRBJ2-7; TRBD1 is a possible D gene (6 bases). Germline V gene sequence: CDR1 SGHRS, CDR2 YFSETQ. Trimming shortened V by 4 bases and J by 6 bases, and 23 bases separated the two germline ends. This CDR3 is 16 amino acids long. The CDR3 region is CASSPGGTGWTFEQYF. CDR3 sequence (DNA): TGCGCCAGCAGCCCGGGTGGTACAGGGTGGACATTCGAGCAGTACTTC. The variable domain in full, with the rest retrieved from reference TRBV5-1 and TRBJ2-7, is KAGVTQTPRYLIKTRGQQVTLSCSPISGHRSVSWYQQTPGQGLQFLFEYFSETQRNKGNFPGRFSGRQFSNSRSEMNVSTLELGDSALYLCASSPGGTGWTFEQYFGPGTRLTVT.

This chain uses TRBV2 with TRBJ2-1, with 7 bases aligning to TRBD1. In germline, CDR1 is SNHLY, CDR2 FYNNEI. The CDR3 runs 15 residues. V trimming: 5 bases; J trimming: 6 bases; junction bases outside the gene matches: 10. The CDR3 sequence: CASSYTRTGPNEQFF. CDR3 sequence (DNA): TGTGCCAGCAGTTACACCCGGACAGGTCCCAATGAGCAGTTCTTC.

This sequence joins TRBV7-9 and TRBJ2-1; D remains ambiguous. This CDR3 contains 14 residues. The germline CDR1 and CDR2 sequences are SEHNR and FQNEAQ (reference sequence). V was cut by 7 bases and J by 8 bases, with 18 bases left in between. This CDR3 is CASTPARSWHEQFF. The DNA of the CDR3 is TGTGCCAGCACCCCGGCCCGGAGTTGGCATGAGCAGTTCTTC.

V gene TRBV10-1 combines with J gene TRBJ1-1; unclear D gene. The CDR3 spans 14 residues. The germline V gene has CDR1 WNHNN and CDR2 SYGVQD (reference sequence). Trimming cost V 0 bases and J 5 bases, with 10 bases left between them. CDR3 loop: CASSESTGITEAFF. For the CDR3, the DNA is TGCGCCAGCAGTGAGTCAACGGGGATTACTGAAGCTTTCTTT.

V usage is TRBV27 and J usage is TRBJ1-5, with D hard to call. The germline V gene encodes CDR1 MNHEY and CDR2 SMNVEV (reference sequence). The CDR3 length is 13 residues. The ends were cut back, 2 bases at V and 4 bases at J, with 6 bases in the middle. The CDR3 DNA reads TGTGCCAGCAGTTTACTAGGTAATCAGCCCCAGCATTTT. Protein sequence: CASSLLGNQPQHF.

The chain recombines TRBV7-9 with TRBJ2-3; TRBD2 matches at 14 bases. After removal of 3 bases from V and 3 bases from J, the junction contained 2 bases not matched to a gene. The CDR3 consists of 16 residues. Germline CDR1 SEHNR, CDR2 FQNEAQ (reference sequence). CDR3 sequence reads: CASSLTSGRGTDTQYF. The CDR3 DNA is TGTGCCAGCAGCTTGACTAGCGGGAGGGGAACAGATACGCAGTATTTT.

This chain connects TRBV7-2 to TRBJ1-2; TRBD1 matches 9 bases. V lost 6 bases, J lost 9 bases, and 11 bases stayed unmatched. The germline V gene encodes CDR1 SGHTA and CDR2 FQGNSA. The CDR3 spans 14 residues. DNA for the CDR3: TGTGCCAGCAGGGAGGGGGGACAGGGAGGCCGCTACACCTTC. Encoded protein: CASREGGQGGRYTF.

The rearrangement uses TRBV9 and TRBJ1-2, with a weak D call TRBD1 (6 bases). The germline gives CDR1 SGDLS, CDR2 YYNGEE. CDR3 size: 15 residues. Deletions cut 0 bases from V and 0 bases from J, with 9 bases between. The CDR3 bases are TGTGCCAGCAGCGTAGGGCAGGGGACTAACTATGGCTACACCTTC. It yields the protein CASSVGQGTNYGYTF. The full variable domain, its missing parts supplied by reference TRBV9 and TRBJ1-2, is DSGVTQTPKHLITATGQRVTLRCSPRSGDLSVYWYQQSLDQGLQFLIQYYNGEERAKGNILERFSAQQFPDLHSELNLSSLELGDSALYFCASSVGQGTNYGYTFGSGTRLTVV.

On this clone: At one of its ends the junction is not consistent with the germline gene, which may arise from a read error. This rearrangement joins TRBV20-1 to TRBJ2-7, with D hard to call. CDR3 length: 11 amino acids. In germline, CDR1 is DFQATT, CDR2 SNEGSKA (reference sequence). The chain's CDR3 is CSARDPYEQYF. CDR3 nucleotide sequence: TGCAGTGCCAGAGACCCTTACGAGCAGTACTTC.

The chain has TRBV10-3 and TRBJ1-5; D possibly corresponds to TRBD1 (6 bases). Germline values: CDR1 ENHRY, CDR2 SYGVKD. The CDR3 is 15 residues long. The ends were cut back, 0 bases at V and 3 bases at J, with 9 bases in the middle. CDR3 loop: CAISESGGTNQPQHF. The CDR3 nucleotides read TGTGCCATCAGTGAGTCAGGGGGAACCAATCAGCCCCAGCATTTT.

The chain carries TRBV7-2 and TRBJ2-3; the match to TRBD2 covers 7 bases. Trimming at V came to 6 bases and at J to 2 bases, leaving 8 bases not matched to a gene. Germline CDR1 is SGHTA and CDR2 is FQGNSA. CDR3 length: 15 residues. CDR3 nucleotide sequence: TGTGCCAGCAGTCCTAGCGGATTTTACACAGATACGCAGTATTTT. Protein: CASSPSGFYTDTQYF.

This clone came up a few times. DNA of the CDR3: TGTGCCAGCAGCCCAGACTATAATTCACCCCTCCACTTT. It codes for CASSPDYNSPLHF. The chain is built from TRBV7-3 and TRBJ1-6; D not certain. The CDR3 sequence is 13 residues long. Germline CDR1 is SGHTA and CDR2 is FQGTGA. Trimming left V 5 bases short and J 3 bases short, with 5 bases between. Looking up the rest from reference TRBV7-3 and TRBJ1-6 gives the full variable domain: GAGVSQTPSNKVTEKGKYVELRCDPISGHTALYWYRQSLGQGPEFLIYFQGTGAADDSGLPNDRFFAVRPEGSVSTLKIQRTERGDSAVYLCASSPDYNSPLHFGNGTRLTVT.

This clone occurred once. This sequence joins TRBV6-5 and TRBJ1-2, with TRBD1 matching 10 bases. The germline V gene encodes CDR1 MNHEY and CDR2 SVGAGI. This CDR3 is 14 amino acids long. With 2 bases clipped from V and 4 bases from J, the junction kept 1 base outside the gene matches. The DNA of the CDR3 is TGTGCCAGCAGTTACGGGGACAGGGGCTATGGCTACACCTTC. It encodes CASSYGDRGYGYTF.